This entry is about one TCR beta chain. Its antigen is currently unknown. Naive CD8 T cells were sorted as CD8+CD4-CCR7+CD45RA+. These data originate in a study of molecular identifiers for immune sequencing clone quantification. Germline-derived CDR1 and CDR2 are ENHRY and SYGVKD. CDR3 length: 18 residues. Trimming removed 6 bases at V and 5 bases at J, with 28 bases between. The study, taken as a whole, reports: The sizes of highly expanded clones could be underestimated when identical TCR molecules share a barcode.

Each CDR3 protein is one row after TCRdb ran MiXCR on the PCR reads. The table lists about 640,000 distinct CDR3 sequences, about 20% of them singletons. The chain recombines TRBV10-3 with TRBJ2-5, with a tentative D call TRBD2 (5 bases). The sample consisted of naive CD8+ T cells from blood, with Jurkat cell RNA spiked in. Subset denoted: FACS-sorted CD8+CD4-CCR7+CD45RA+ naive T cells. The sequence was collected from a human donor in good health. Some libraries in this study had Jurkat cell RNA spiked in. The chain's CDR3 is CAIRADPQISGSRETQYF. CDR3 bases: TGTGCCATCAGGGCCGACCCCCAGATCTCGGGGTCCCGTGAGACCCAGTACTTC.